What follows are 27 T cell receptor beta chains derived from one specimen sequenced in a study of follicular helper T cells after annual influenza vaccination (dated by TCRdb to the late 2010s). To prepare the library, the immunoSEQ multiplex PCR assay was applied. TCRdb holds this immuneACCESS table with in-frame rearrangements only. Some clones are missing; in checked studies, unresolved V genes explain under half, and the rest has no known cause. The sample table lists fewer than 7,500 clones, around 85% of them with a count of one. About 0.53% of the sample is held by the ten biggest clonotypes. Reading the label with the study, this specimen's time point is: 2015-2016 season, 7 days after influenza vaccination. The specimen was CXCR5- memory CD4+ T cells sorted from blood, collected 7 days after influenza vaccination. The label giving this sample's cell subset or site can be read as: CXCR5- memory CD4 T cells. These receptors came from an adult who received the influenza vaccine.

The V gene is TRBV7-8, the J gene TRBJ1-1; D is unclear. Germline V CDR1 and CDR2: SGHVS, FQNEAQ. The CDR3 covers 16 residues. Trimming removed 5 bases at V and 1 base at J, with 17 bases between. The CDR3 loop is CASSPRLGGGNTEAFF. CDR3 nucleotide sequence: TGTGCCAGCAGCCCGCGTTTGGGAGGTGGGAACACTGAAGCTTTCTTT.

This clone was seen once. CDR3 nucleotides: TGCGCCAGCAGCGCCTATATGAACACTGAAGCTTTCTTT. As protein: CASSAYMNTEAFF. V gene TRBV5-1 combines with J gene TRBJ1-1; D is unclear. This CDR3 is built from 13 residues. V was cut by 4 bases and J by 0 bases, with 7 bases left in between. In germline, CDR1 is SGHRS, CDR2 YFSETQ.

The CDR3 loop reads CASSSQSENTEAFF. In DNA, the CDR3 is TGCGCCAGCAGCTCCCAATCAGAGAACACTGAAGCTTTCTTT. The V call is TRBV5-1, the J call TRBJ1-1, with unresolved D. The CDR3 runs 14 residues. Germline CDR1 SGHRS, CDR2 YFSETQ. The V end lost 3 bases, the J end lost 1 base, and 10 bases lay between the germline ends.

V is TRBV5-6 and J is TRBJ1-2, with unresolved D. CDR1 is SGHDT, CDR2 YYEEEE, per germline. The CDR3 spans 14 residues. Trimming stripped 4 bases from V and 4 bases from J, with 14 bases between. CDR3 sequence (DNA): TGTGCCAGCAGCGCGACTAGGGCGCTCTATGGCTACACCTTC. As protein: CASSATRALYGYTF.

This clone was counted once. This rearrangement joins TRBV19 to TRBJ2-5; D tentatively reads TRBD1 or TRBD2 (6 bases each). Trimming removed 8 bases at V and 5 bases at J, with 18 bases between. The germline gives CDR1 LNHDA, CDR2 SQIVND (reference sequence). The CDR3 has 14 residues. The CDR3 here is CASVPSGAGETQYF. CDR3 sequence (DNA): TGTGCCAGTGTACCTTCGGGGGCCGGGGAGACCCAGTACTTC.

V usage is TRBV5-6 and J usage is TRBJ2-7, with 7 bases that match TRBD2. The germline V gene has CDR1 SGHDT and CDR2 YYEEEE. The length of the CDR3 is 14 residues. V lost 5 bases, J lost 2 bases, and 7 bases stayed unmatched. The CDR3 nucleotides are TGTGCCAGCAGAACTACGGGGGGAACCTACGAGCAGTACTTC. This translates into CASRTTGGTYEQYF.

The chain combines TRBV9 with TRBJ2-3; no firm D call. Germline values: CDR1 SGDLS, CDR2 YYNGEE. Trimming pared 3 bases from V and 4 bases from J, leaving 6 bases between. The CDR3 loop spans 12 amino acids. CDR3 sequence: CASSAGSDTQYF. DNA of the CDR3: TGTGCCAGCAGCGCCGGCTCAGATACGCAGTATTTT.

The V gene is TRBV5-1, the J gene TRBJ1-2, with D possibly TRBD1 on 5 matching bases. The ends were cut back, 3 bases at V and 3 bases at J, with 12 bases in the middle. The CDR3 has 14 residues. CDR1 SGHRS and CDR2 YFSETQ come from the germline V gene. CDR3 residues: CASSYPGRYYGYTF. In nucleotides, the CDR3 is TGCGCCAGCAGCTATCCGGGACGATACTATGGCTACACCTTC.

This clone was seen a few times. The chain is built from TRBV18 and TRBJ2-3, with 10 bases lining up with TRBD2. Trimming removed 5 bases from V and 0 bases from J; junction bases left unmatched: 5. The germline CDR1 and CDR2 sequences are KGHSH and LQKENI. The CDR3 covers 16 residues. The CDR3 protein is CASSRLAGVSTDTQYF. Written as DNA, the CDR3 is TGTGCCAGCTCAAGACTAGCGGGCGTTAGCACAGATACGCAGTATTTT.

Only one count was recorded for this clone. The chain combines TRBV5-1 with TRBJ2-3; tentatively, D is TRBD1 (5 bases). The CDR3 has 15 amino acids. Germline V gene lookup returns CDR1 SGHRS and CDR2 YFSETQ. The germline V and J ends were trimmed by 4 bases and 0 bases, with 12 bases remaining between them. The DNA for the CDR3 is TGCGCCAGCAGCCAGGGCCTTAGAAGCACAGATACGCAGTATTTT. Its protein product is CASSQGLRSTDTQYF.

There are a few counts of this clone. CDR3 in DNA: TGTGCCAGCAGCTTAAGCTCCTACAATGAGCAGTTCTTC. This sequence encodes CASSLSSYNEQFF. J is TRBJ2-1 and V is TRBV7-2, with D uncertain. The ends were cut back, 2 bases at V and 0 bases at J, with 2 bases in the middle. This CDR3 comprises 13 residues. Germline lookup yields CDR1 SGHTA and CDR2 FQGNSA.

The chain employs TRBV10-3 and TRBJ2-5, with 7 bases lining up with TRBD2. The CDR3 sequence is 17 residues long. The V segment lost 8 bases and the J segment 5 bases; nucleotides outside the gene matches: 20. Germline CDR1 and CDR2: ENHRY and SYGVKD. As DNA, the CDR3 is TGTGCCATCGCGGGCCATGAGCGGGATTCAGGGTTCGAGACCCAGTACTTC. As protein: CAIAGHERDSGFETQYF.

V and J are TRBV6-5 and TRBJ1-2, with 7 bases fitting TRBD1. This CDR3 has 14 amino acids. With V trimmed by 6 bases and J by 5 bases, 9 bases remained unmatched. The V gene's germline CDR1 is MNHEY and CDR2 SVGAGI. The CDR3 bases are TGTGCCAGCAGCTCAAGACAGGGCTCTTATGGCTACACCTTC. Protein: CASSSRQGSYGYTF.

The chain carries TRBV7-9 and TRBJ2-1; D call uncertain. From germline, CDR1 is SEHNR and CDR2 FQNEAQ (reference sequence). Trimming pared 3 bases from V and 8 bases from J, leaving 5 bases between. This CDR3 has 11 amino acids. This chain's CDR3 is CASSFGYEQFF. DNA of the CDR3: TGTGCCAGCAGCTTTGGGTATGAGCAGTTCTTC.

This chain joins TRBV6-1 and TRBJ2-3, with 9 bases matching TRBD2. The J segment lost 4 bases and the V segment lost 8 bases, leaving 7 bases of the junction unmatched. The germline gives CDR1 MNHNS, CDR2 SASEGT. This CDR3 is 14 amino acids long. DNA for the CDR3: TGTGCCAGCTCCCCAGCGGGGGGTGCAGATACGCAGTATTTT. This codes for CASSPAGGADTQYF.

This chain links TRBV5-5 with TRBJ1-2, with a weak D call TRBD1 (5 bases). V dropped 0 bases and J dropped 8 bases, with 14 bases sitting between them. The CDR3 has 14 residues. Per germline, CDR1 SGHKS and CDR2 YYEKEE (reference sequence). CDR3 DNA sequence: TGTGCCAGCAGCTTGGAGGGGCAGGGAAGGGGCTACACCTTC. Translation gives CASSLEGQGRGYTF.

CDR3 coding DNA: TGTGCCAGCTCACCATCACAGGGCTCCTACGAGCAGTACTTC. This sequence encodes CASSPSQGSYEQYF. V and J are TRBV18 and TRBJ2-7, with D possibly matching TRBD1 (6 bases). Trimming left V 2 bases short and J 0 bases short, with 8 bases between. The CDR3 spans 14 residues. Per the germline V gene, CDR1 is KGHSH and CDR2 is LQKENI.

The chain couples TRBV5-4 to TRBJ2-3; D unresolved. This CDR3 is 15 amino acids long. CDR1 and CDR2 (germline): SGHNT, YYREEE (reference sequence). V lost 0 bases, J lost 3 bases, and 11 bases lay in between. CDR3 DNA sequence: TGTGCCAGCAGCTTGGGACTGTTTACAACAGATACGCAGTATTTT. It is translated as CASSLGLFTTDTQYF.

The rearrangement uses TRBV19 and TRBJ2-1; D is possibly TRBD2 (6 bases). The ends were cut back, 2 bases at V and 12 bases at J, with 11 bases in the middle. CDR1 and CDR2 (germline): LNHDA, SQIVND (reference sequence). The CDR3 loop spans 12 amino acids. Here the CDR3 reads CASSIKRGGQFF. The CDR3 bases are TGTGCCAGTAGTATAAAAAGGGGAGGGCAGTTCTTC.

The genes are TRBV6-6 and TRBJ2-2, with 9 bases fitting TRBD2. After removal of 11 bases from V and 4 bases from J, the junction contained 5 bases not matched to a gene. The CDR3 covers 13 residues. CDR1 and CDR2 (germline): MNHNY, SVGAGI (reference sequence). Written as DNA, the CDR3 is TGTGCCGGGACTAGCAAAAGCACCGGGGAGCTGTTTTTT. This sequence encodes CAGTSKSTGELFF.

This sequence joins TRBV9 and TRBJ2-1; D uncertain. CDR1 and CDR2 from the germline V gene are SGDLS and YYNGEE. Trimming pared 0 bases from V and 5 bases from J, leaving 9 bases between. This CDR3 spans 14 amino acids. This chain's CDR3 is CASSVVTSDNEQFF. CDR3 in DNA: TGTGCCAGCAGCGTAGTAACTTCAGACAATGAGCAGTTCTTC.

The chain carries TRBV7-3 and TRBJ2-1; TRBD2 matches 8 bases. From germline, CDR1 is SGHTA and CDR2 FQGTGA. The CDR3 extends over 16 amino acids. V shed 5 bases, J shed 9 bases, and the junction held 15 bases outside the gene matches. DNA of the CDR3: TGTGCCAGCAGCCCCAACGGCGGGGGGCGAACCTTTGAGCAGTTCTTC. Translation: CASSPNGGGRTFEQFF. The variable domain in full, with the rest retrieved from reference TRBV7-3 and TRBJ2-1, is GAGVSQTPSNKVTEKGKYVELRCDPISGHTALYWYRQSLGQGPEFLIYFQGTGAADDSGLPNDRFFAVRPEGSVSTLKIQRTERGDSAVYLCASSPNGGGRTFEQFFGPGTRLTVL.

The sample holds one count of this clone. Other nucleotide sequences from this sample produce the same CDR3. The chain joins TRBV2 to TRBJ1-5; D gene unclear. The V gene lost 2 bases and the J gene lost 0 bases, with 8 bases spanning the gap. Germline-derived CDR1 and CDR2 are SNHLY and FYNNEI. The CDR3 runs 15 residues. The CDR3 nucleotides are TGTGCCAGCAGTGAATGGGGTTATAGCAATCAGCCCCAGCATTTT. This codes for CASSEWGYSNQPQHF.

The chain carries TRBV10-1 and TRBJ1-2; D remains unclear. V lost 0 bases to trimming and J lost 0 bases, with 11 bases between them. CDR1 WNHNN and CDR2 SYGVQD come from the germline V gene (reference sequence). The CDR3 extends over 16 amino acids. The CDR3 sequence is CASSESGRRANYGYTF. DNA of the CDR3: TGCGCCAGCAGTGAGTCGGGGAGACGGGCTAACTATGGCTACACCTTC.

The chain has TRBV6-1 and TRBJ1-1; D may be TRBD1 (6 bases). Deletions cut 4 bases from V and 4 bases from J, with 13 bases between. The CDR3 spans 14 residues. The germline gives CDR1 MNHNS, CDR2 SASEGT. The CDR3, as DNA: TGTGCCAGCAGTGTCGGGGGGCTACTCACTGAAGCTTTCTTT. Encoded protein: CASSVGGLLTEAFF.

This clone appeared a few times. The chain uses TRBV5-6 and TRBJ2-2, with TRBD2 matching over 9 bases. The germline CDR1 and CDR2 sequences are SGHDT and YYEEEE. With V trimmed by 4 bases and J by 2 bases, 3 bases remained unmatched. The CDR3 has 15 residues. The CDR3 DNA follows: TGTGCCAGCAGCCGGCGGGGGGGCAACACCGGGGAGCTGTTTTTT. This gives the protein CASSRRGGNTGELFF.

The rearrangement uses TRBV4-1 and TRBJ2-7; D is possibly TRBD2 (6 bases). The CDR3 loop spans 16 amino acids. Looked up from germline, CDR1 is MGHRA and CDR2 is YSYEKL. Deletions cut 1 base from V and 2 bases from J, with 15 bases between. The CDR3 loop is CASSQAPAGRTYEQYF. The CDR3 DNA is TGCGCCAGCAGCCAAGCCCCAGCGGGCCGGACCTACGAGCAGTACTTC.